Following are 8 T cell receptor beta chains from one sample sequenced in a study of Ad26.COV2.S vaccination and SARS-CoV-2 variants. Some clones are missing from TCRdb's copy, which holds only in-frame ones; the method was immunoSEQ multiplex PCR. Among about 350,000 clones listed, around nine tenths were seen once. Stated treatment: 15 to 20 received Ad26.COV2.S at low or high dose, single or two shots; about 5 received placebo; per-sample allocation not given. Sample collection was performed on day 63 after the first vaccine or placebo injection. The sample consisted of peripheral blood, taken in a trial of Ad26.COV2.S vaccine versus placebo. The source is a person between 18 and 60 years old who received the Ad26.COV2.S COVID-19 vaccine or a placebo.

The chain recombines TRBV28 with TRBJ2-3; 7 bases agree with TRBD1. CDR3 size: 14 residues. V lost 5 bases to trimming and J lost 5 bases; unmatched junction nucleotides: 7. CDR1 is MDHEN and CDR2 is SYDVKM in the germline V gene. The DNA for the CDR3 is TGTGCCAGCAGTCGGGACAGCCCTATAGATACGCAGTATTTT. It codes for CASSRDSPIDTQYF.

The chain recombines TRBV20-1 with TRBJ2-2, with 12 positions matching TRBD2. The CDR3 has 15 residues. V trimming: 3 bases; J trimming: 6 bases; junction bases outside the gene matches: 5. Looked up from germline, CDR1 is DFQATT and CDR2 is SNEGSKA (reference sequence). DNA for the CDR3: TGCAGTGCTAGTAAACTAGCGGGGGGCCCCGGGGAGCTGTTTTTT. It is translated as CSASKLAGGPGELFF.

This chain links TRBV28 with TRBJ2-7; 7 positions match TRBD1. Per germline, CDR1 MDHEN and CDR2 SYDVKM. Losses at the gene ends were 3 bases for V and 2 bases for J; bases not matched to a gene: 4. This CDR3 comprises 14 residues. The CDR3 protein is CASSFSGTAYEQYF. The CDR3 coding sequence is TGTGCCAGCAGTTTTTCCGGGACAGCCTACGAGCAGTACTTC.

This clone has a handful of counts. The sample carries other DNA sequences with the same CDR3. V gene TRBV13 combines with J gene TRBJ1-1; 8 bases match TRBD1. The CDR3 extends over 14 amino acids. CDR1 is PRHDT, CDR2 FYEKMQ, per germline (reference sequence). Trimming removed 5 bases from V and 2 bases from J; junction bases left unmatched: 4. The CDR3 DNA follows: TGTGCCAGCAGCCTCGGACAGGGCAACACTGAAGCTTTCTTT. Encoded protein: CASSLGQGNTEAFF.

This sequence joins TRBV9 and TRBJ2-7; 9 bases line up with TRBD1. The trim removed 4 bases at V and 3 bases at J, leaving 5 bases unmatched. CDR1 SGDLS and CDR2 YYNGEE come from the germline V gene. CDR3 length: 14 residues. The CDR3 is CASSPGTGSYEQYF. The CDR3 nucleotides read TGTGCCAGCAGCCCCGGGACAGGGAGCTACGAGCAGTACTTC.

V is TRBV4-1 and J is TRBJ1-4; 9 bases fit TRBD1. Germline CDR1 is MGHRA and CDR2 is YSYEKL. V shed 4 bases, J shed 8 bases, and the junction held 11 bases outside the gene matches. The CDR3 covers 16 residues. The CDR3 DNA is TGCGCCAGCAGCCTAAGTATTCCGGGACAGGGCGAAAAACTGTTTTTT. It codes for CASSLSIPGQGEKLFF.

Here the CDR3 DNA reads TGTGCCAGCAGCCAAGGCCCCTCCTACAATGAGCAGTTCTTC. Residues: CASSQGPSYNEQFF. V gene TRBV14 combines with J gene TRBJ2-1; D is uncertain. CDR3 length: 14 residues. CDR1 is SGHDN, CDR2 FVKESK, per germline. Trimming removed 1 base from V and 0 bases from J, with 4 bases in between. Using reference TRBV14 and TRBJ2-1 for the parts outside the CDR3, the full variable domain is EAGVTQFPSHSVIEKGQTVTLRCDPISGHDNLYWYRRVMGKEIKFLLHFVKESKQDESGMPNNRFLAERTGGTYSTLKVQPAELEDSGVYFCASSQGPSYNEQFFGPGTRLTVL.

The chain couples TRBV4-3 to TRBJ1-4, with D possibly matching TRBD1 (5 bases). CDR3 length: 17 residues. V shed 8 bases and J shed 0 bases, with 19 bases lying between them. Germline-derived CDR1 and CDR2 are LGHNA and YSLEER. The CDR3 loop is CASGTLAGTATNEKLFF. CDR3 in DNA: TGCGCCAGCGGAACCCTAGCGGGGACTGCAACTAATGAAAAACTGTTTTTT.